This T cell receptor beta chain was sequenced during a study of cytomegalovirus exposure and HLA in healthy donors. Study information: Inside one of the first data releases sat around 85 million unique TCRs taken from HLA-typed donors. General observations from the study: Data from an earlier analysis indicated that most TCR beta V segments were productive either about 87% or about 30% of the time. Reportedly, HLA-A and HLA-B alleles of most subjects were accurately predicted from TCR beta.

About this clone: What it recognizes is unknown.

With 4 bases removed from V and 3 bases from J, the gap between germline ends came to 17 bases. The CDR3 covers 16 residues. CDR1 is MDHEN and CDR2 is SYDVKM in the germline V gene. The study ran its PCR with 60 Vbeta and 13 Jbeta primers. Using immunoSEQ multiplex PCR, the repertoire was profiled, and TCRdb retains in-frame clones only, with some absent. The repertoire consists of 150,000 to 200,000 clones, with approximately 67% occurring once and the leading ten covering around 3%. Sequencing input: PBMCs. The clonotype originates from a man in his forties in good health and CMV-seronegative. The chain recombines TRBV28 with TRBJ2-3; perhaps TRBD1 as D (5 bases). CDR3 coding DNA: TGTGCCAGCAGTTCCCCCGACAGACAGTTGACAGATACGCAGTATTTT. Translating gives CASSSPDRQLTDTQYF.